The 20 T cell receptor beta chains below were found in one sample sequenced in a study of control samples from healthy donors and cancer patients (dated by TCRdb to about 2020). The library was built by means of the immunoSEQ multiplex PCR assay. Sourced from immuneACCESS, this table was stored by TCRdb with only in-frame sequences that have V and J called. A share of the clones is absent; for the studies checked, an unresolved V gene accounts for under half, and the remainder has no known explanation. This sample holds some 57,000 clones; roughly 96% were observed only once. The ten largest clones take up nearly 2.5% of the sample. The material sequenced was blood. Source of these receptors: a man aged 25-45 years in good health.

The chain employs TRBV4-1 and TRBJ2-1; 12 nucleotides match TRBD2. The trim removed 0 bases at V and 1 base at J, leaving 4 bases unmatched. This CDR3 is 18 amino acids long. Germline assignment: CDR1 MGHRA and CDR2 YSYEKL. The CDR3 nucleotides read TGCGCCAGCAGCCAAGAACGGACTAGCGGGGATTCCTACAATGAGCAGTTCTTC. Translated: CASSQERTSGDSYNEQFF.

The V gene is TRBV7-3, the J gene TRBJ2-2; 7 bases match TRBD2. Germline V lookup: CDR1 SGHTA, CDR2 FQGTGA. There are 13 residues in the CDR3. After removal of 5 bases from V and 7 bases from J, the junction contained 4 bases not matched to a gene. CDR3 nucleotide sequence: TGTGCCAGCAGCGCCTCGGGGGGCGGGGAGCTGTTTTTT. It yields the protein CASSASGGGELFF. Supplemented by reference TRBV7-3 and TRBJ2-2, the full variable domain reads GAGVSQTPSNKVTEKGKYVELRCDPISGHTALYWYRQSLGQGPEFLIYFQGTGAADDSGLPNDRFFAVRPEGSVSTLKIQRTERGDSAVYLCASSASGGGELFFGEGSRLTVL.

The chain joins TRBV4-1 to TRBJ2-2; 7 nucleotides align to TRBD1. Germline trimming cut 2 bases from V and 0 bases from J; bases unmatched to any gene: 0. The CDR3 spans 15 residues. The germline V gene encodes CDR1 MGHRA and CDR2 YSYEKL. The CDR3 sequence is CASSQQGANTGELFF. Written as DNA, the CDR3 is TGCGCCAGCAGCCAACAGGGGGCGAACACCGGGGAGCTGTTTTTT.

The rearrangement joins TRBV5-5 to TRBJ1-1; TRBD1 is a possible D gene (5 bases). There are 13 residues in the CDR3. Between the trimmed V and J ends, which lost 1 base and 5 bases, there was a span of 9 bases. Germline V gene lookup returns CDR1 SGHKS and CDR2 YYEKEE (reference sequence). CDR3 in amino acids: CASSLSRETEAFF. DNA for the CDR3: TGTGCCAGCAGCTTGAGCAGGGAGACTGAAGCTTTCTTT. Variable domain in full (rest from reference TRBV5-5 and TRBJ1-1): DAGVTQSPTHLIKTRGQQVTLRCSPISGHKSVSWYQQVLGQGPQFIFQYYEKEERGRGNFPDRFSARQFPNYSSELNVNALLLGDSALYLCASSLSRETEAFFGQGTRLTVV.

The chain combines TRBV29-1 with TRBJ2-1; D might be TRBD2 (6 bases). With 4 bases removed from V and 8 bases from J, the gap between germline ends came to 15 bases. The CDR3 is 13 amino acids. Germline lookup yields CDR1 SQVTM and CDR2 ANQGSEA. CDR3 bases: TGCAGCGTTGTGGCCGGGAGTGTTTATGAGCAGTTCTTC. Translating it yields CSVVAGSVYEQFF.

This sequence joins TRBV9 and TRBJ2-2; possibly TRBD2 for D (6 bases). This CDR3 region has 15 residues. V gave up 3 bases and J gave up 6 bases, with 15 bases separating them. The germline V gene has CDR1 SGDLS and CDR2 YYNGEE. The CDR3 sequence: CASSGPEGMAGELFF. The CDR3 DNA sequence: TGTGCCAGCAGCGGGCCGGAGGGGATGGCCGGGGAGCTGTTTTTT.

This chain links TRBV7-6 with TRBJ2-7; 9 positions match TRBD1. The V and J ends lost 3 bases and 5 bases, in that order; junction bases with no gene match: 8. The CDR3 has 15 amino acids. Per the germline V gene, CDR1 is SGHVS and CDR2 is FNYEAQ. CDR3 sequence (DNA): TGTGCCAGCAGCTTGTACCGGGACAGGGTAGACGAGCAGTACTTC. This sequence encodes CASSLYRDRVDEQYF. The complete variable domain, with remaining parts taken from reference TRBV7-6 and TRBJ2-7, reads GAGVSQSPRYKVTKRGQDVALRCDPISGHVSLYWYRQALGQGPEFLTYFNYEAQQDKSGLPNDRFSAERPEGSISTLTIQRTEQRDSAMYRCASSLYRDRVDEQYFGPGTRLTVT.

The rearrangement joins TRBV2 to TRBJ2-4; D call uncertain. Germline CDR1 and CDR2: SNHLY and FYNNEI. The CDR3 contains 14 residues. The V end was cut by 1 base, the J end by 0 bases, with 4 bases between. The CDR3 DNA is TGTGCCAGCAGTGAAGAACTAGCCAAAAACATTCAGTACTTC. Protein: CASSEELAKNIQYF. Full variable domain (outside the CDR3, taken from reference TRBV2 and TRBJ2-4): EPEVTQTPSHQVTQMGQEVILRCVPISNHLYFYWYRQILGQKVEFLVSFYNNEISEKSEIFDDQFSVERPDGSNFTLKIRSTKLEDSAMYFCASSEELAKNIQYFGAGTRLSVL.

The chain joins TRBV4-1 to TRBJ2-3, with 11 nucleotides matching TRBD2. With V trimmed by 0 bases and J by 0 bases, 14 bases remained unmatched. The CDR3 extends over 21 amino acids. The germline gives CDR1 MGHRA, CDR2 YSYEKL. The DNA for the CDR3 is TGCGCCAGCAGCCAAGATCCGCCACTAGCGGGGGTATCGACTAGCACAGATACGCAGTATTTT. Amino acid sequence: CASSQDPPLAGVSTSTDTQYF.

The gene calls are TRBV27 and TRBJ1-6, with D perhaps matching TRBD1 (6 bases). From germline, CDR1 is MNHEY and CDR2 SMNVEV (reference sequence). With 11 bases removed from V and 5 bases from J, the gap between germline ends came to 19 bases. The length of the CDR3 is 15 residues. The CDR3 is CAGKLVGTNNSPLHF. CDR3 coding DNA: TGTGCCGGGAAACTCGTCGGGACAAATAATTCACCCCTCCACTTT.

V and J are TRBV19 and TRBJ2-7, with 10 bases fitting TRBD1. With 1 base clipped from V and 3 bases from J, the junction kept 6 bases outside the gene matches. The CDR3 is made up of 16 amino acids. Germline V gene sequence: CDR1 LNHDA, CDR2 SQIVND (reference sequence). CDR3 sequence: CASSIASGTGDYEQYF. The CDR3 nucleotides read TGTGCCAGTAGTATAGCCTCCGGGACAGGGGACTACGAGCAGTACTTC.

About this clone itself: This specimen includes other DNA sequences encoding the same CDR3. J is TRBJ2-7 and V is TRBV5-1; TRBD2 might be the D (5 bases). This CDR3 contains 17 residues. The germline gives CDR1 SGHRS, CDR2 YFSETQ. The V end was cut by 2 bases, the J end by 6 bases, with 24 bases between. CDR3 sequence: CASSFTGLAAELPEQYF. DNA for the CDR3: TGCGCCAGCAGCTTTACCGGACTGGCCGCCGAGTTACCCGAGCAGTACTTC.

This clone was found once. This chain joins TRBV2 and TRBJ2-7, with D perhaps matching TRBD1 (6 bases). Germline assignment: CDR1 SNHLY and CDR2 FYNNEI. This CDR3 is built from 15 residues. V was pared by 1 base and J by 4 bases, with 14 bases between. The CDR3 loop is CASSEGSGRGYEQYF. The CDR3 DNA sequence: TGTGCCAGCAGTGAAGGTTCGGGCAGGGGATACGAGCAGTACTTC.

This chain connects TRBV7-6 to TRBJ1-1; 7 bases fit TRBD1. The CDR3 length is 13 residues. V dropped 5 bases and J dropped 4; count of bases not matched to a gene: 4. In germline, CDR1 is SGHVS, CDR2 FNYEAQ. The CDR3 loop is CASSTDRATEAFF. The CDR3 DNA is TGTGCCAGCAGCACAGACAGGGCCACTGAAGCTTTCTTT.

For the CDR3, the DNA is TGTGCCAGCAGCTTATTGGGACAGGGGAACACTGAAGCTTTCTTT. Residues: CASSLLGQGNTEAFF. The V call is TRBV7-9, the J call TRBJ1-1, with 9 bases identical to TRBD1. Germline V gene lookup returns CDR1 SEHNR and CDR2 FQNEAQ (reference sequence). The V and J ends lost 2 bases and 1 base, in that order; junction bases with no gene match: 2. The CDR3 sequence is 15 residues long.

The chain recombines TRBV19 with TRBJ1-5; D not certain. The V end lost 7 bases, the J end lost 4 bases, and 23 bases lay between the germline ends. CDR1 and CDR2 from the germline V gene are LNHDA and SQIVND (reference sequence). CDR3 length: 17 amino acids. This CDR3 reads CASMSPGKGESNQPQHF. In nucleotides, the CDR3 is TGTGCCAGTATGTCCCCGGGGAAGGGCGAGAGTAATCAGCCCCAGCATTTT. The variable domain in full, with the rest retrieved from reference TRBV19 and TRBJ1-5, is DGGITQSPKYLFRKEGQNVTLSCEQNLNHDAMYWYRQDPGQGLRLIYYSQIVNDFQKGDIAEGYSVSREKKESFPLTVTSAQKNPTAFYLCASMSPGKGESNQPQHFGDGTRLSIL.

The rearrangement links TRBV5-6 to TRBJ1-1, with D maybe TRBD1 (6 bases). V shed 4 bases and J shed 0 bases, with 10 bases lying between them. From germline, CDR1 is SGHDT and CDR2 YYEEEE. The CDR3 consists of 14 residues. In DNA, the CDR3 is TGTGCCAGCAGCATGGGACACCTGAACACTGAAGCTTTCTTT. Protein sequence: CASSMGHLNTEAFF. Filled out from reference TRBV5-6 and TRBJ1-1, the complete variable domain reads DAGVTQSPTHLIKTRGQQVTLRCSPKSGHDTVSWYQQALGQGPQFIFQYYEEEERQRGNFPDRFSGHQFPNYSSELNVNALLLGDSALYLCASSMGHLNTEAFFGQGTRLTVV.

The chain links TRBV6-2 or TRBV6-3 to TRBJ2-2; TRBD2 matches at 12 bases. V shed 6 bases, J shed 4 bases, and the junction held 6 bases outside the gene matches. The CDR3 covers 16 residues. Germline lookup yields CDR1 MNHEY and CDR2 SVGEGT. The chain's CDR3 is CASSLRLAGVTGELFF. In DNA, the CDR3 is TGTGCCAGCAGCCTCAGACTAGCGGGAGTCACCGGGGAGCTGTTTTTT.

This clone was recorded only once. The rearrangement uses TRBV27 and TRBJ2-7; D is tentatively TRBD1 or TRBD2 (5 bases each). The CDR3 consists of 15 residues. From germline, CDR1 is MNHEY and CDR2 SMNVEV (reference sequence). Trimming left V 4 bases short and J 3 bases short, with 16 bases between. CDR3 region: CASSSRDGKGYEQYF. The CDR3 nucleotides are TGTGCCAGCAGTTCTCGGGACGGGAAAGGCTACGAGCAGTACTTC.

This clone was counted once. The V gene is TRBV30, the J gene TRBJ1-6; D is possibly TRBD1 (5 bases). CDR1 and CDR2 from the germline V gene are GTSNPN and SVGIG (reference sequence). Trimming cost V 2 bases and J 1 base, with 15 bases left between them. There are 17 residues in the CDR3. The CDR3, as DNA: TGTGCCTGGAGTTACAGAATGGGGGGGTCCTATAATTCACCCCTCCACTTT. As protein: CAWSYRMGGSYNSPLHF.